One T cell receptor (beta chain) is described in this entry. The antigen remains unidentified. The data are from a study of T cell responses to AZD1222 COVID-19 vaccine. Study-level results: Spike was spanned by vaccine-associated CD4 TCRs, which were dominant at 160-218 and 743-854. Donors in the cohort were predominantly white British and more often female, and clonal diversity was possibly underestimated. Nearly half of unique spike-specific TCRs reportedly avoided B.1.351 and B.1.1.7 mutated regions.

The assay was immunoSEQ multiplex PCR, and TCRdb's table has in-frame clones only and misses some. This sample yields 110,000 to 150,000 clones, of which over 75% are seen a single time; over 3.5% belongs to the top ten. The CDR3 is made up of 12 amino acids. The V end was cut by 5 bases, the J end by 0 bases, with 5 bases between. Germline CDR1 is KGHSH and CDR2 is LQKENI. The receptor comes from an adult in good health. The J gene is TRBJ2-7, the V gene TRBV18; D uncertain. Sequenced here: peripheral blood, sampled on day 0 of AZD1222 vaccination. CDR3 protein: CASSNPSYEQYF. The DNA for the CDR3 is TGTGCCAGCTCAAACCCCTCCTACGAGCAGTACTTC.